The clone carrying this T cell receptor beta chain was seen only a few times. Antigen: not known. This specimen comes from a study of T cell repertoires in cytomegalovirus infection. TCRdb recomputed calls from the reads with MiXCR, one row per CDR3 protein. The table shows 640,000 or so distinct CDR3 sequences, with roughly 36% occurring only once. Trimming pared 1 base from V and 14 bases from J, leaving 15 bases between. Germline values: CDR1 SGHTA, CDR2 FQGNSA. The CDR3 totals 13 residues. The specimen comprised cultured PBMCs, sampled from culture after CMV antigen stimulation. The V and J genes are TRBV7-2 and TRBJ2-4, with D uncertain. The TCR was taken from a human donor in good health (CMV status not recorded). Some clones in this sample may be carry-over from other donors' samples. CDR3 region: CASSLGRTAEEYF. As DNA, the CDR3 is TGTGCCAGCAGCTTAGGACGTACCGCTGAAGAGTACTTC.